These T cell receptor beta chains were read from a single sample in a study of type 1 and type 2 diabetes patients. MiXCR, applied by TCRdb to the multiplex PCR reads, yields one record per CDR3 protein. The profile shows about 270,000 distinct CDR3 sequences, 45% to 60% of them singletons. Sequencing used peripheral blood mononuclear cells (PBMCs). The receptors shown here come from a young man with type 2 diabetes. The CDR3 runs from the conserved cysteine through the conserved F or W.

v_gene	CDR3aa
TRBV12-3/TRBV12-4	CASSFQATSGGYTF
TRBV10-2	CASSEGGENTEAFF
TRBV12-3/TRBV12-4	CASSPGTGVGEQYF
TRBV7-6	CASSLEVAGNYGYTF
TRBV5-1	CASSLGQEGYEQYF
TRBV30	CATSDPGQAHYEQYF
TRBV28	CASSLGAANTEAFF
TRBV20-1	CSARGVEKLLF
TRBV10-1	CASSPDTTNTEAFF
TRBV14	CASSQELEQETQYF
TRBV12-3/TRBV12-4	CASSSPPLSHEQFF
TRBV2	CASSEYGVLGVHEQYF
TRBV7-2	CASSGQVGYRAFF
TRBV19	CASSIDLGELYEQYF